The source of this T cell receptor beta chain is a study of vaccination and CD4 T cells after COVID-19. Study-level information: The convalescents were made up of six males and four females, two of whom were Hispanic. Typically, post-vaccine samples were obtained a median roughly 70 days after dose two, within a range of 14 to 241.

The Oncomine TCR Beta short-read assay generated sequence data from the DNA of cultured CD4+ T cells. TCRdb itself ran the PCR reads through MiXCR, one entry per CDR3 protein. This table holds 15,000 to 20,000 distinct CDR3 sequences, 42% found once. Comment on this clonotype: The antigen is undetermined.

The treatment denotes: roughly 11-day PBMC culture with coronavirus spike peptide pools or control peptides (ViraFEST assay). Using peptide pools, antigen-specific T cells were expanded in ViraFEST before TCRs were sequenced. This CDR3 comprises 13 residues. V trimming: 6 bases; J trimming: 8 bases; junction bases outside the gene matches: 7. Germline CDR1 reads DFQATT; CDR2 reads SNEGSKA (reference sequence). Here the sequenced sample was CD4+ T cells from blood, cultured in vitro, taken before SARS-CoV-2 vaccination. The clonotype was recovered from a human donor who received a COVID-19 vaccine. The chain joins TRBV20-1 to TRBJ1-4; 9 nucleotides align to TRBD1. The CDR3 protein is CSARQGVGEKLFF. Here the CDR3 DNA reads TGCAGTGCCAGACAGGGGGTCGGAGAAAAACTGTTTTTT.